The clone carrying this TCR beta chain showed up many times. This sample is part of a study of T-cell reconstitution after alpha-beta-depleted transplantation in children. The CDR3 covers 19 residues. CDR1 and CDR2 (germline): SGHRS, YFSETQ. V shed 3 bases, J shed 2 bases, and the junction held 20 bases outside the gene matches. Unique molecular identifiers featured in how the TCRbeta library was prepared. One entry per CDR3 protein, called by TCRdb with MiXCR from the PCR reads. The sample has 70,000 to 100,000 distinct CDR3 sequences; 12% are singletons. This rearrangement joins TRBV5-1 to TRBJ2-7, with 7 bases fitting TRBD1. The clonotype was recovered from a human donor who donated a stem cell graft to a child with inherited bone marrow failure. This specimen was PBMCs from the stem cell graft donor, taken from the stem cell graft. Written as DNA, the CDR3 is TGCGCCAGCAGCTCGAGGGGCGACAGGGACCATCCCAAACCCTACGAGCAGTACTTC. Translated: CASSSRGDRDHPKPYEQYF.